What follows is one T cell receptor beta chain and its context. The sample is drawn from a study of T cells expressing NK-cell markers. CDR3 size: 17 residues. Germline V CDR1 and CDR2: LGHDT, YNNKEL (reference sequence). TCRdb re-called the 5' RACE reads and gives one entry per CDR3 protein, without DNA. Seen in this sample are under 500,000 distinct CDR3 sequences; the ten most common clones hold 7.3%. J is TRBJ2-3 and V is TRBV3-1; TCRdb's D gene call, TRBD2, goes unchecked for lack of DNA. Sequencing input: blood T cells: a sorted CD56 or NKG2C T cell subset, CD4+ or CD8+ T cells, or bulk PBMC T cells (not recorded which). This TCR came from a woman between 18 and 75 years old in good health. This CDR3 reads CASSQDSLADSTDTQYF.